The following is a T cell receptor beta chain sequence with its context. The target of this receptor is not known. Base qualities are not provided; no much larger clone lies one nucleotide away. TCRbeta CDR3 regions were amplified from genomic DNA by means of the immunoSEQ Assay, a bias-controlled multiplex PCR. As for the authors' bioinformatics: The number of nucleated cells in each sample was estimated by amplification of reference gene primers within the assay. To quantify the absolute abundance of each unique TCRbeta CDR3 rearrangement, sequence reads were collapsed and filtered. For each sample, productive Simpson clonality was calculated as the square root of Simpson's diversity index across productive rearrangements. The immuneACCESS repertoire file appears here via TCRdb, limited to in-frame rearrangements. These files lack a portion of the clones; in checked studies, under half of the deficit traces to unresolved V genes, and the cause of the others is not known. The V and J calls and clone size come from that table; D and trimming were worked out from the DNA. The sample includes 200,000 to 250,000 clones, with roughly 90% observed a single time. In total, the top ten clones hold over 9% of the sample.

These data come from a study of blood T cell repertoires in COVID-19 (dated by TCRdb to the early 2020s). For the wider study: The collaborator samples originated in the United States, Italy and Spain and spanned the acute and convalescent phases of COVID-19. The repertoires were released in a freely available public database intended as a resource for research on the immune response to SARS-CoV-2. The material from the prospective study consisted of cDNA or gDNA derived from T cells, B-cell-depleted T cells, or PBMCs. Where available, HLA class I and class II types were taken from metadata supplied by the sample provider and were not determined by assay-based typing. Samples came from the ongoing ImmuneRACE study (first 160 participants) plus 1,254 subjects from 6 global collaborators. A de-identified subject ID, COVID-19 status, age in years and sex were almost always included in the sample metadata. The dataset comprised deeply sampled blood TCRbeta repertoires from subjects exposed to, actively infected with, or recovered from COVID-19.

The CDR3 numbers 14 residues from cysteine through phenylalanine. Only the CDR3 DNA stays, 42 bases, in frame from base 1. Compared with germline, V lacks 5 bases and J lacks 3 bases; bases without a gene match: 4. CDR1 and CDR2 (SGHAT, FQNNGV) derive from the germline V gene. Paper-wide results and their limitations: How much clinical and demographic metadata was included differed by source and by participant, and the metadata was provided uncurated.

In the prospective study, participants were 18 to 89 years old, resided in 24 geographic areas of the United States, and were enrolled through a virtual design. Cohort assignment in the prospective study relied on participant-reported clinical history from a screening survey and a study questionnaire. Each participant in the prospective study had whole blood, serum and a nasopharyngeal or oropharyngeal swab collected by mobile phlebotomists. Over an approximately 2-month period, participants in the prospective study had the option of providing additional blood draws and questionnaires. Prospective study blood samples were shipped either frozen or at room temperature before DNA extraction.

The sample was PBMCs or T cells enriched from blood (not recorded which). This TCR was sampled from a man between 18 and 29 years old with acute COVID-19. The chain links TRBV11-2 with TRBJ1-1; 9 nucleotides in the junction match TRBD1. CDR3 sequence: CASSPRQGDTEAFF. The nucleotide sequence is TGTGCCAGCAGCCCGAGACAGGGGGACACTGAAGCTTTCTTT.